The TCR beta chain described here comes from a study of diagnostic markers for celiac disease. Each CDR3 protein gets one entry in TCRdb, which reprocessed the reads and gives no DNA. The ten most abundant clones cover 22% of a sample with several hundred distinct CDR3 sequences. The CDR3 extends over 13 amino acids. Germline V CDR1 and CDR2: SEHNR, FQNEAQ (reference sequence). The sequenced material came from either unsorted cells or a sorted T cell fraction (not recorded which). The chain joins TRBV7-9 to TRBJ1-2. The sequence was collected from a human donor. This table probably holds off-target reads from a library built for another chain. The CDR3 here is CASSLQNSYGYTF.